This T cell receptor beta chain is from a study of blood T cell repertoires in COVID-19. Turning to the study itself: The United States, Italy and Spain provided the acute and convalescent COVID-19 samples. PBMCs, B-cell-depleted T cells, or T cells provided the cDNA or gDNA that made up the material.

Per the authors' pipeline: Nucleated cell number was recorded as an estimate derived from reference gene primer amplification. Some clones are missing from TCRdb's copy, which holds only in-frame ones; the method was immunoSEQ multiplex PCR. The D gene and trimming were derived from the DNA, and the V and J assignments and clone size from that table. The sample includes around 180,000 clones, roughly 75% of them seen just once. The trim removed 2 bases at V and 6 bases at J, leaving 4 bases unmatched. Germline CDR1 is MNHNS and CDR2 is SASEGT. This CDR3 comprises 13 residues. This sequence joins TRBV6-1 and TRBJ2-7; 7 bases match TRBD1. This receptor was identified in a man between 65 and 79 years old with active or convalescent COVID-19. Sequences were obtained from peripheral blood. The CDR3 region is CASSERQGREQYF. DNA of the CDR3: TGTGCCAGCAGTGAAAGACAGGGACGCGAGCAGTACTTC.